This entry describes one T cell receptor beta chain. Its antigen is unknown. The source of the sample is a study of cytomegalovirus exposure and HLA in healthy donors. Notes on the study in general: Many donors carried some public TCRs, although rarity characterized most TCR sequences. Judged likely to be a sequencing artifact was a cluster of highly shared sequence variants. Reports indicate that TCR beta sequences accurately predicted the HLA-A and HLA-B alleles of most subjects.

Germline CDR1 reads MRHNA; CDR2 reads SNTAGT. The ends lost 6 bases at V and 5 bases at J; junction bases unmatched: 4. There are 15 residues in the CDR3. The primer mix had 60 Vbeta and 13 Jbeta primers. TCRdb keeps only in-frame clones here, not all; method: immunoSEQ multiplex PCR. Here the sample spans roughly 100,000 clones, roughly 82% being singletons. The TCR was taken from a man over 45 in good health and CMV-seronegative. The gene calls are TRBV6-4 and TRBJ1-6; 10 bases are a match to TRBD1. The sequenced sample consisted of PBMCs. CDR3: CASRAGTGDNSPLHF. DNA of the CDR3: TGTGCCAGCAGGGCCGGGACAGGGGATAATTCACCCCTCCACTTT.